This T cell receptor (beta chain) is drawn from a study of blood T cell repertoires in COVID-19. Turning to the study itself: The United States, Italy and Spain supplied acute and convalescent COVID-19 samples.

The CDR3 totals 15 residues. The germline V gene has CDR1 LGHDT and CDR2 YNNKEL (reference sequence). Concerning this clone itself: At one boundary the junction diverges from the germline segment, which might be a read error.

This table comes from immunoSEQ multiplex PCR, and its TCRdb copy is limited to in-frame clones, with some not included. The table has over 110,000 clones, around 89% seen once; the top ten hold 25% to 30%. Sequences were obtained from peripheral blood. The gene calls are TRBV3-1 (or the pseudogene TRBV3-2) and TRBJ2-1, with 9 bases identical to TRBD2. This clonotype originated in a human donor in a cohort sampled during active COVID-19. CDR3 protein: CASSQAAGGYNEQFF. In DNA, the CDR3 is TGTGCCAGCAGTCAAGCGGCGGGGGGGTACAATGAGCAGTTCTTC.